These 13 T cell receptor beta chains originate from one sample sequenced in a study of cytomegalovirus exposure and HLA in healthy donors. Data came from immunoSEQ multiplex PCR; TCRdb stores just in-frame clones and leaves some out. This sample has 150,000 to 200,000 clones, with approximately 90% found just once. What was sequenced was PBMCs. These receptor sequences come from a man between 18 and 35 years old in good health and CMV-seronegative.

For the CDR3, the DNA is TGTGCCAGCAGCTCCGGTTTATTCGCAGATACGCAGTATTTT. Protein product: CASSSGLFADTQYF. The chain employs TRBV11-1 and TRBJ2-3; no clear D. This CDR3 is 14 amino acids long. Trimming took 4 bases from V and 4 from J, leaving 12 bases between them. Germline CDR1 and CDR2: SGHAT and FQDESV (reference sequence).

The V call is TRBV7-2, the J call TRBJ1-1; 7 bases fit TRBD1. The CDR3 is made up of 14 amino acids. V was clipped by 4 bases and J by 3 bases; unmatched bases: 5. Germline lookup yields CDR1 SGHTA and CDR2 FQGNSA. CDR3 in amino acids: CASSSLGQYTEAFF. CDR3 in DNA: TGTGCCAGCAGCTCCTTGGGACAGTACACTGAAGCTTTCTTT.

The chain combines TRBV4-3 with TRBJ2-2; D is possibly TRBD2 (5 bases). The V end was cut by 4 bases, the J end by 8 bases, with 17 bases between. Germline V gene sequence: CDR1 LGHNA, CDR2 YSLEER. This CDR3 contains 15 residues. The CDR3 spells CASSLRTPGGGELFF. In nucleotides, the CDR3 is TGCGCCAGCAGCCTCCGGACTCCGGGCGGGGGGGAGCTGTTTTTT.

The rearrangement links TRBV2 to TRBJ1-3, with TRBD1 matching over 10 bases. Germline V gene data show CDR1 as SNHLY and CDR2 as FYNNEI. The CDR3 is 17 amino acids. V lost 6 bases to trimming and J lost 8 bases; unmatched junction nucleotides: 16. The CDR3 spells CASRGIKGQGSRDTIYF. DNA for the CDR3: TGTGCCAGCAGGGGGATAAAGGGACAGGGGAGTCGTGACACCATATATTTT.

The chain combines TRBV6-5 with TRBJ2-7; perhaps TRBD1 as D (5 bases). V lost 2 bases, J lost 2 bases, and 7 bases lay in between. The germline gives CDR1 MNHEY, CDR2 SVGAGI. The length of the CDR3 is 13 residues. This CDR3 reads CASSYRGTYEQYF. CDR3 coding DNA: TGTGCCAGCAGTTACAGGGGCACCTACGAGCAGTACTTC.

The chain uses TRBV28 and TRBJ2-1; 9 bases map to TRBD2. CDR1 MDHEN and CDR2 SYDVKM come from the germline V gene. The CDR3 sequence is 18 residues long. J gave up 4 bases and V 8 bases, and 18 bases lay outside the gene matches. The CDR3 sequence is CASSTSPGLALIYNEQFF. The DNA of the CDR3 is TGTGCCAGCTCCACCTCACCCGGACTAGCGCTCATATACAATGAGCAGTTCTTC.

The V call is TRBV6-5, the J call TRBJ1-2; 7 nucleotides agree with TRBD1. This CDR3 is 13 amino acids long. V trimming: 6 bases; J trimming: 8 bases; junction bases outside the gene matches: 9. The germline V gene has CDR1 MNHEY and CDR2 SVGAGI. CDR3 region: CASSLDRVGGYTF. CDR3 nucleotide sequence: TGTGCCAGCAGCCTAGACAGGGTTGGCGGCTACACCTTC.

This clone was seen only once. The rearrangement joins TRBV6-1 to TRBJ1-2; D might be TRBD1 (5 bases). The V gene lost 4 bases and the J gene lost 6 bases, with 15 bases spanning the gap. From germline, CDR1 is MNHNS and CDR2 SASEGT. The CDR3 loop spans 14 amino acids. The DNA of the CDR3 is TGTGCCAGCAGTGCCCGGACAATCCTGGATGGCTACACCTTC. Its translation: CASSARTILDGYTF.

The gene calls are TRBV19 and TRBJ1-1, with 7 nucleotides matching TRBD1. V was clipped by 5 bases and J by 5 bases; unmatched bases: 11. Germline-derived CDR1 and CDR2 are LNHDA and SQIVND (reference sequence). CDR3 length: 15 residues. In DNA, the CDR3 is TGTGCCAGTAGTCCATTACAGGGGAGAGGGACTGAAGCTTTCTTT. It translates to CASSPLQGRGTEAFF.

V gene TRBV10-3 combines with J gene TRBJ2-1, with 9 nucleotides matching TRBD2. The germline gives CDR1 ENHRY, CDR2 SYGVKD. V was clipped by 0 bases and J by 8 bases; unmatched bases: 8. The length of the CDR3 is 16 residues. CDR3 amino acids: CAISESLAGGPDEQFF. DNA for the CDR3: TGTGCCATCAGTGAGTCGTTGGCGGGAGGGCCTGATGAGCAGTTCTTC.

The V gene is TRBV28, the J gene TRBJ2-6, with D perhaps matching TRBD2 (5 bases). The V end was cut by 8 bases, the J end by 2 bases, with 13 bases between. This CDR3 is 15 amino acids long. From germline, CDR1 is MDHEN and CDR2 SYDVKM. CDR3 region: CASFDGIPGANVLTF. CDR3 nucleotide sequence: TGTGCCAGCTTTGACGGGATACCTGGGGCCAACGTCCTGACTTTC.

The CDR3 here is CASIYTIGGETQYF. DNA of the CDR3: TGCGCCAGCATCTACACCATCGGGGGGGAGACCCAGTACTTC. The chain uses TRBV5-1 and TRBJ2-5, with 7 positions matching TRBD2. Germline CDR1 and CDR2: SGHRS and YFSETQ. CDR3 length equals 14 residues. V trimming: 6 bases; J trimming: 5 bases; junction bases outside the gene matches: 10.

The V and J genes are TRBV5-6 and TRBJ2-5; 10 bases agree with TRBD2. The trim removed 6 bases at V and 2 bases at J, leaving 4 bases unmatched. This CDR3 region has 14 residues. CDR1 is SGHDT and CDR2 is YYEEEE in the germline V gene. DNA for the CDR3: TGTGCCAGCATCGGACTAGCGGATCAAGAGACCCAGTACTTC. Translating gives CASIGLADQETQYF. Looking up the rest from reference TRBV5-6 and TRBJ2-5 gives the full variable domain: DAGVTQSPTHLIKTRGQQVTLRCSPKSGHDTVSWYQQALGQGPQFIFQYYEEEERQRGNFPDRFSGHQFPNYSSELNVNALLLGDSALYLCASIGLADQETQYFGPGTRLLVL.